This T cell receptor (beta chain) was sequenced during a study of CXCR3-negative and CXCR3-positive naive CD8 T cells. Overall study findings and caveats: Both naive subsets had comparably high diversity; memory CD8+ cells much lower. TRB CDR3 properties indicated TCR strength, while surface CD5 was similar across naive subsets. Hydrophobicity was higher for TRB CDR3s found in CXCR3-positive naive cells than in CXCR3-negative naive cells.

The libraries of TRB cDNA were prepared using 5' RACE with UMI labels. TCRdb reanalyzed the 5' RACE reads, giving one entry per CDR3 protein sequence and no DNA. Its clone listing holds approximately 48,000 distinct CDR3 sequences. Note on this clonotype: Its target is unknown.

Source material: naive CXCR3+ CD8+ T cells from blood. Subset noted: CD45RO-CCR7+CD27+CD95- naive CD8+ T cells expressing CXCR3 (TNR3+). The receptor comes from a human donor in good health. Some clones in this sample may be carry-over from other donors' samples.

The CDR3 is CATRTSGGSYEQYF. This sequence joins TRBV2 and TRBJ2-7; TCRdb designates TRBD2, a call that cannot be tested without DNA. The CDR3 is made up of 14 amino acids. Germline V lookup: CDR1 SNHLY, CDR2 FYNNEI. The variable domain in full, with the rest retrieved from reference TRBV2 and TRBJ2-7, is EPEVTQTPSHQVTQMGQEVILRCVPISNHLYFYWYRQILGQKVEFLVSFYNNEISEKSEIFDDQFSVERPDGSNFTLKIRSTKLEDSAMYFCATRTSGGSYEQYFGPGTRLTVT.